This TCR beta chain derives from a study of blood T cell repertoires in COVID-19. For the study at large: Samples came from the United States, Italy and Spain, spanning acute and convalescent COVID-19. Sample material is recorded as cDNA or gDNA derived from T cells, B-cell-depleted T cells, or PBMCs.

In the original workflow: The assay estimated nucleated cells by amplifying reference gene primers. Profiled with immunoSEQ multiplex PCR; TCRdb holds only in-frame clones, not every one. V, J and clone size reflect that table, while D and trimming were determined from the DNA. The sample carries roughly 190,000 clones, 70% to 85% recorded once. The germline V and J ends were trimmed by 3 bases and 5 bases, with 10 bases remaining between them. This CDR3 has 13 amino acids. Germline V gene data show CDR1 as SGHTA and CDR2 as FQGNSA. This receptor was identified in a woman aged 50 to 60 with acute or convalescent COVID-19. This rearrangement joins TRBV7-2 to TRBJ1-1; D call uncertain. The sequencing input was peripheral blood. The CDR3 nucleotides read TGTGCCAGCAGCTTCGTCCGAGAGACTGAAGCTTTCTTT. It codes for CASSFVRETEAFF.